Following are 20 T cell receptor beta chains from one sample sequenced in a study of CD8+CD57+ T cells in acquired aplastic anemia. The template for TCR beta VDJ and CDR3 sequence profiling was genomic DNA. From the reads, TCRdb called clonotypes with MiXCR, one entry per CDR3 protein. The sample includes around 210,000 distinct CDR3 sequences, about 60% seen only once; the top ten take around 50%. By flow cytometry, patients selected for sequencing had shown an expansion of CD8+CD57+ cells. Sequenced input: sorted CD4+, CD8+, or CD8+CD57+ T cells (not recorded which) from PBMCs. These receptors originate from a human donor with aplastic anemia.

Details on this clonotype: Relative to the germline gene, one junction end is altered; a read error may explain this. The chain couples TRBV7-2 to TRBJ2-7, with TRBD2 identical over 11 bases. Germline values: CDR1 SGHTA, CDR2 FQGNSA. The CDR3 runs to 16 residues. The CDR3 reads CAGSFCPTSGGYEQYF. The CDR3 region has the DNA TGTGCCGGCAGCTTTTGTCCCACTAGCGGGGGCTACGAGCAGTACTTC.

This clonotype was detected only a few times. This chain connects TRBV5-1 to TRBJ1-3; D gene unclear. The germline gives CDR1 SGHRS, CDR2 YFSETQ. There are 16 residues in the CDR3. V was clipped by 0 bases and J by 4 bases, with 14 bases between them. Here the CDR3 reads CASSLGNTAQGNTIYF. The CDR3 DNA is TGCGCCAGCAGCTTGGGAAACACTGCGCAAGGAAACACCATATATTTT.

This sequence joins TRBV12-5 and TRBJ1-1; D is possibly TRBD1 (5 bases). Germline lookup yields CDR1 LGHNT and CDR2 FRNRAP. V was trimmed by 6 bases and J by 3 bases, leaving 8 bases between them. The CDR3 has 12 amino acids. CDR3 in amino acids: CASGAGYTEAFF. CDR3 bases: TGTGCTAGTGGGGCAGGGTACACTGAAGCTTTCTTT. The complete variable domain, with remaining parts taken from reference TRBV12-5 and TRBJ1-1, reads DARVTQTPRHKVTEMGQEVTMRCQPILGHNTVFWYRQTMMQGLELLAYFRNRAPLDDSGMPKDRFSAEMPDATLATLKIQPSEPRDSAVYFCASGAGYTEAFFGQGTRLTVV.

The V call is TRBV7-2, the J call TRBJ2-3, with TRBD2 matching over 11 bases. The V and J ends lost 2 bases and 5 bases, in that order; junction bases with no gene match: 9. The CDR3 consists of 17 residues. Germline lookup yields CDR1 SGHTA and CDR2 FQGNSA. The CDR3 is CASSLWGLAAVQDTQYF. In nucleotides, the CDR3 is TGTGCCAGCAGCTTATGGGGACTAGCGGCCGTTCAAGATACGCAGTATTTT.

The V and J genes are TRBV9 and TRBJ1-2; D not certain. Looked up from germline, CDR1 is SGDLS and CDR2 is YYNGEE. This CDR3 is 13 amino acids long. V gave up 5 bases and J gave up 6 bases, with 14 bases separating them. The CDR3 region has the DNA TGTGCCAGCAGTGAACAAGGGTTAGATGGCTACACCTTC. This codes for CASSEQGLDGYTF.

As to this clonotype: With a much larger clone just one base away, this may be a read error. The chain links TRBV11-2 to TRBJ2-1; TRBD2 matches at 9 bases. Germline loops: CDR1 SGHAT, CDR2 FQNNGV. V lost 7 bases and J lost 4; bases outside the gene matches: 14. There are 17 residues in the CDR3. The CDR3 nucleotides read TGTGCCAGCAACTCAGTTGGAGCGGGGGGTAGGTACAATGAGCAGTTCTTC. Residues: CASNSVGAGGRYNEQFF.

The chain carries TRBV4-1 and TRBJ2-7, with 10 bases aligning to TRBD1. The V gene's germline CDR1 is MGHRA and CDR2 YSYEKL. Trimming removed 5 bases from V and 5 bases from J; junction bases left unmatched: 6. CDR3 length: 14 residues. In DNA form, the CDR3 reads TGCGCCAGCAGCGTAAGGACAGGGGGGAACGAGCAGTACTTC. This sequence encodes CASSVRTGGNEQYF.

Only a few counts were recorded for this clonotype. The V call is TRBV25-1, the J call TRBJ2-1, with 14 bases fitting TRBD2. The ends lost 1 base at V and 9 bases at J; junction bases unmatched: 8. The CDR3 length is 17 residues. CDR1 and CDR2 (germline): MGHDK, SYGVNS. The CDR3 sequence: CASSESYRGLAGAEQFF. In DNA, the CDR3 is TGTGCCAGCAGTGAATCATACCGGGGACTAGCGGGGGCTGAGCAGTTCTTC. Full variable domain (missing parts from reference TRBV25-1 and TRBJ2-1): EADIYQTPRYLVIGTGKKITLECSQTMGHDKMYWYQQDPGMELHLIHYSYGVNSTEKGDLSSESTVSRIRTEHFPLTLESARPSHTSQYLCASSESYRGLAGAEQFFGPGTRLTVL.

There are a few counts of this clonotype. The chain couples TRBV12-5 to TRBJ1-2, with D perhaps matching TRBD1 (5 bases). The germline gives CDR1 LGHNT, CDR2 FRNRAP. This CDR3 contains 16 residues. Trimming removed 6 bases from V and 4 bases from J, with 21 bases in between. The CDR3: CASGGVPPGVSYGYTF. In DNA form, the CDR3 reads TGTGCTAGTGGGGGGGTCCCGCCTGGGGTCTCCTATGGCTACACCTTC.

The count of this clonotype is one. The rearrangement joins TRBV20-1 to TRBJ2-7, with 11 positions matching TRBD2. V gave up 0 bases and J gave up 5 bases; unmatched junction bases: 3. Germline values: CDR1 DFQATT, CDR2 SNEGSKA (reference sequence). The CDR3 extends over 14 amino acids. The CDR3: CSARDSGRADEQYF. The CDR3 nucleotides are TGCAGTGCTAGAGATAGCGGGAGGGCCGACGAGCAGTACTTC.

The chain combines TRBV20-1 with TRBJ1-5; unclear D gene. From germline, CDR1 is DFQATT and CDR2 SNEGSKA (reference sequence). Trimming removed 6 bases at V and 0 bases at J, with 9 bases between. The CDR3 totals 13 residues. The CDR3 bases are TGCAGTGCGACCGACGGTAGCAATCAGCCCCAGCATTTT. Its protein is CSATDGSNQPQHF.

This clonotype was found many times. The rearrangement joins TRBV5-5 to TRBJ1-1; tentative D call: TRBD1 (6 bases). The V and J ends lost 2 bases and 5 bases respectively, with 16 bases between them. The CDR3 loop spans 15 amino acids. Germline V gene data show CDR1 as SGHKS and CDR2 as YYEKEE (reference sequence). The CDR3 loop reads CASSFILGGWTEAFF. CDR3 sequence (DNA): TGTGCCAGCAGCTTCATATTGGGGGGCTGGACTGAAGCTTTCTTT.

For this clonotype: One end of the junction varies from germline; a read error may be responsible. The J gene is TRBJ2-7, the V gene TRBV19; 10 bases are a match to TRBD1. This CDR3 is built from 15 residues. In germline, CDR1 is LNHDA, CDR2 SQIVND (reference sequence). For the CDR3, the DNA is TGTGCCAGCAGTACCCGGGACAGGGGTAGTTACGAGCAGTACTTC. This gives the protein CASSTRDRGSYEQYF.

The CDR3 DNA reads as TGTGCCACCCAGAGGGACAGCAATCAGCCCCAGCATTTT. Translating gives CATQRDSNQPQHF. The V call is TRBV24-1, the J call TRBJ1-5; the D gene is possibly TRBD1 (5 bases). The CDR3 runs 13 residues. CDR1 is KGHDR, CDR2 SFDVKD, per germline. The ends were cut back, 9 bases at V and 1 base at J, with 9 bases in the middle.

At least ten counts were recorded for this clonotype. V and J are TRBV4-2 and TRBJ2-3; unclear D gene. The CDR3 has 10 residues. Trimming stripped 8 bases from V and 3 bases from J, with 3 bases between. Germline V gene data show CDR1 as LGHNA and CDR2 as YNFKEQ. CDR3 amino acids: CASGTDTQYF. The CDR3 nucleotides read TGTGCCAGCGGAACAGATACGCAGTATTTT.

This clonotype came up a few times. The genes are TRBV24-1 and TRBJ2-3; TRBD2 matches 8 bases. V lost 4 bases, J lost 2 bases, and 7 bases stayed unmatched. This CDR3 spans 16 amino acids. Germline values: CDR1 KGHDR, CDR2 SFDVKD. CDR3 in DNA: TGTGCCACCAGTGAACAAGCGGGAGCGGACACAGATACGCAGTATTTT. Amino acid sequence: CATSEQAGADTDTQYF.

The chain is built from TRBV7-2 and TRBJ2-1, with D possibly TRBD2 on 5 matching bases. The CDR3 is 15 amino acids. The V gene's germline CDR1 is SGHTA and CDR2 FQGNSA. V lost 3 bases, J lost 4 bases, and 13 bases lay in between. This CDR3 is CASSFPGRAYNEQFF. The CDR3 region has the DNA TGTGCCAGCAGCTTCCCGGGGAGAGCTTACAATGAGCAGTTCTTC.

The count of this clonotype is one. V usage is TRBV9 and J usage is TRBJ2-3; 8 positions agree with TRBD2. Germline V gene sequence: CDR1 SGDLS, CDR2 YYNGEE. There are 15 residues in the CDR3. Trimming cost V 0 bases and J 3 bases; bases outside gene matches: 3. CDR3: CASSVGSGGTDTQYF. As DNA, the CDR3 is TGTGCCAGCAGCGTAGGGTCGGGAGGGACAGATACGCAGTATTTT.

V and J are TRBV20-1 and TRBJ2-1; the D gene is possibly TRBD2 (6 bases). V was pared by 7 bases and J by 6 bases, with 22 bases between. The CDR3 totals 15 residues. In germline, CDR1 is DFQATT, CDR2 SNEGSKA (reference sequence). In DNA form, the CDR3 reads TGCAGTGAAAGGGTCGAGCGAGGGAGGCGCAATGAGCAGTTCTTC. Amino acids: CSERVERGRRNEQFF.

V gene TRBV15 combines with J gene TRBJ2-3; D gene ambiguous. Trimming cost V 1 base and J 9 bases, with 14 bases left between them. This CDR3 contains 14 residues. Germline assignment: CDR1 LNHNV and CDR2 YYDKDF (reference sequence). The CDR3 DNA reads TGTGCCACCAGCAGAGGGCCGGTCGTGATGACGCAGTATTTT. Protein: CATSRGPVVMTQYF.